This TCR beta chain was identified during a study of metastatic and nonmetastatic thyroid tumors. This clone was seen more than once but under ten times. TCRdb re-clonotyped the PCR reads via MiXCR. The sample has about 7,300 clones, about 20% seen once. Every patient underwent thyroid surgery untreated. This receptor was obtained from a female donor with papillary thyroid cancer or a benign thyroid nodule (not recorded which). Some clones in this sample may be carry-over from other donors' samples. Material: adjacent normal tissue.

CDR3 sequence reads: CASSVTGTKYEQYF. For the CDR3, the DNA is TGTGCCAGCAGTGTCACCGGGACTAAGTACGAGCAGTACTTC. The V call is TRBV6-1, the J call TRBJ2-7; 7 bases match TRBD2. From germline, CDR1 is MNHNS and CDR2 SASEGT. The CDR3 consists of 14 residues. The trim removed 4 bases at V and 4 bases at J, leaving 7 bases unmatched.